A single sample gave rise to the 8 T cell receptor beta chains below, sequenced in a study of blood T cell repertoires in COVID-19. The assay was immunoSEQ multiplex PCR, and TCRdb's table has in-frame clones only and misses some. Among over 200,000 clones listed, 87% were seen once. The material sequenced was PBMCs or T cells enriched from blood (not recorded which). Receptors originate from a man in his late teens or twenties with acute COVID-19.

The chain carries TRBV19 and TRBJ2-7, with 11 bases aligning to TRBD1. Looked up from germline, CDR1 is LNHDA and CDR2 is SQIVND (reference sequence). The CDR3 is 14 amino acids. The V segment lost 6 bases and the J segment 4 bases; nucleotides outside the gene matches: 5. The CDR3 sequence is CASSQGQGEYEQYF. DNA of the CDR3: TGTGCCAGTAGCCAGGGACAGGGGGAGTACGAGCAGTACTTC.

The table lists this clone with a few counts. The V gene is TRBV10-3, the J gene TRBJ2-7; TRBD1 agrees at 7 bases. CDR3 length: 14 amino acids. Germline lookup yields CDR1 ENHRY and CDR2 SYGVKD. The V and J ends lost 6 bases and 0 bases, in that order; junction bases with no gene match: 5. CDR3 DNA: TGTGCCATCAGCACAGGGGATATCTCCTACGAGCAGTACTTC. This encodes CAISTGDISYEQYF.

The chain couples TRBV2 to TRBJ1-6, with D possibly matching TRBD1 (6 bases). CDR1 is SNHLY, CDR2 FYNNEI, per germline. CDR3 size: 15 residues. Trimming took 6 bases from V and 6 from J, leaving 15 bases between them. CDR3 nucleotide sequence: TGTGCCAGCAGACCCCCGCGGGGGCCTAATTCACCCCTCCACTTT. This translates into CASRPPRGPNSPLHF.

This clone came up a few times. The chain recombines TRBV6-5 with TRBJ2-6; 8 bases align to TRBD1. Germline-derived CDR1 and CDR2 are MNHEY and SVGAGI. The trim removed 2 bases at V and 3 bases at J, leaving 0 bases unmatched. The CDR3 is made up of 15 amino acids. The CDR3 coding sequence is TGTGCCAGCAGTTACGGACAGGGTGGGGCCAACGTCCTGACTTTC. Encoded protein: CASSYGQGGANVLTF.

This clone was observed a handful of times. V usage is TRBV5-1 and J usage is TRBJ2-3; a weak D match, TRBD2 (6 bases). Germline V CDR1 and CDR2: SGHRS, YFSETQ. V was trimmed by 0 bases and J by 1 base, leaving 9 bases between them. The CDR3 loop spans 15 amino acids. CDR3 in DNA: TGCGCCAGCAGCTTGGGGGAGGCGGGCACAGATACGCAGTATTTT. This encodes CASSLGEAGTDTQYF.

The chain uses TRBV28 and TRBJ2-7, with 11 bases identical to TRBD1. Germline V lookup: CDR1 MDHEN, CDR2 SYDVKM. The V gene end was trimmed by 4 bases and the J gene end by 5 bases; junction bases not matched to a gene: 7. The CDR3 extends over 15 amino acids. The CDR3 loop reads CASSSPGQGGHEQYF. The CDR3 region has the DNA TGTGCCAGCAGTTCTCCGGGACAGGGGGGCCACGAGCAGTACTTC.

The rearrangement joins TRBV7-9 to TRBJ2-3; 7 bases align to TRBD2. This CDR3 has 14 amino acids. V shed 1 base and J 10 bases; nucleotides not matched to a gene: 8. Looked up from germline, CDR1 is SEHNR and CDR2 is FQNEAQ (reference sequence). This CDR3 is CASSLGDPSGPQYF. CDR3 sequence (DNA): TGTGCCAGCAGCTTAGGGGATCCTAGCGGACCGCAGTATTTT.

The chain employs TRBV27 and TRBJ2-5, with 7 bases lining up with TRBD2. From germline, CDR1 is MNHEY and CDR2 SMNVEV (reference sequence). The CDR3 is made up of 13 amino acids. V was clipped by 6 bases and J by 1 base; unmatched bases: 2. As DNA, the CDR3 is TGTGCCAGCAGGGGGACTATCCAAGAGACCCAGTACTTC. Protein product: CASRGTIQETQYF.